The 22 T cell receptor beta chains in this list originate from one sample, sequenced in a study of blood T cell repertoires in COVID-19. Clones were read by immunoSEQ multiplex PCR, and TCRdb kept only the in-frame ones, dropping some. This sample has some 170,000 clones, with about three quarters found just once. Sequenced material: peripheral blood. These receptors all come from a man aged 60 to 75 with acute or convalescent COVID-19.

The chain has TRBV3-1 (or the pseudogene TRBV3-2) and TRBJ1-3, with D possibly matching TRBD1 (6 bases). There are 15 residues in the CDR3. Deletions cut 1 base from V and 0 bases from J, with 7 bases between. Germline-derived CDR1 and CDR2 are LGHDT and YNNKEL (reference sequence). As DNA, the CDR3 is TGTGCCAGCAGCCAAGGGACAGCCTCTGGAAACACCATATATTTT. This codes for CASSQGTASGNTIYF.

The chain couples TRBV4-1 to TRBJ2-5; D is undetermined. V shed 0 bases and J shed 1 base, with 3 bases lying between them. The CDR3 spans 13 residues. CDR1 and CDR2 from the germline V gene are MGHRA and YSYEKL. The CDR3 region has the DNA TGCGCCAGCAGCCAAGATCTCCAAGAGACCCAGTACTTC. Translated, it gives CASSQDLQETQYF.

The V and J genes are TRBV15 and TRBJ2-3, with 10 nucleotides matching TRBD1. CDR1 LNHNV and CDR2 YYDKDF come from the germline V gene (reference sequence). Trimming cost V 0 bases and J 10 bases; bases outside gene matches: 7. The CDR3 totals 15 residues. The CDR3 here is CATSRDYGTGEAQYF. The CDR3 DNA follows: TGTGCCACCAGCAGAGATTACGGGACAGGGGAGGCGCAGTATTTT.

V usage is TRBV2 and J usage is TRBJ1-1; 10 nucleotides match TRBD1. Trimming took 5 bases from V and 6 from J; bases not matched to a gene: 6. In germline, CDR1 is SNHLY, CDR2 FYNNEI. The CDR3 is made up of 14 amino acids. The chain's CDR3 is CASSQDRGSAEAFF. In DNA, the CDR3 is TGTGCCAGCAGTCAGGACAGGGGGAGTGCTGAAGCTTTCTTT. Supplemented by reference TRBV2 and TRBJ1-1, the full variable domain reads EPEVTQTPSHQVTQMGQEVILRCVPISNHLYFYWYRQILGQKVEFLVSFYNNEISEKSEIFDDQFSVERPDGSNFTLKIRSTKLEDSAMYFCASSQDRGSAEAFFGQGTRLTVV.

This clone appeared a few times. CDR3 region: CASGGQGANQPQHF. The DNA of the CDR3 is TGTGCCAGCGGGGGACAGGGGGCCAATCAGCCCCAGCATTTT. The J gene is TRBJ1-5, the V gene TRBV2, with TRBD1 matching over 12 bases. The CDR3 runs to 14 residues. Germline CDR1 reads SNHLY; CDR2 reads FYNNEI. The junction had 2 bases not matched to a gene; V was cut back by 8 bases and J by 3 bases.

In DNA form, the CDR3 reads TGTGCCAGCAGTTACGGGGACAGTACCTACGAGCAGTACTTC. Protein product: CASSYGDSTYEQYF. The gene calls are TRBV6-5 and TRBJ2-7; 7 bases are a match to TRBD1. The CDR3 runs 14 residues. With V trimmed by 2 bases and J by 2 bases, 3 bases remained unmatched. CDR1 and CDR2 (germline): MNHEY, SVGAGI.

The gene calls are TRBV25-1 and TRBJ2-7; maybe TRBD2 (6 bases). The CDR3 is 13 amino acids. Germline values: CDR1 MGHDK, CDR2 SYGVNS. Trimming cost V 10 bases and J 5 bases, with 18 bases left between them. CDR3 protein: CATTRGGSDEQYF. The CDR3 bases are TGTGCCACCACTCGAGGAGGGAGCGACGAGCAGTACTTC.

This clone was seen a single time. The chain has TRBV27 and TRBJ1-6; TRBD1 aligns across 8 bases. CDR1 and CDR2 from the germline V gene are MNHEY and SMNVEV (reference sequence). V lost 4 bases, J lost 10 bases, and 12 bases stayed unmatched. The CDR3 is 16 amino acids. The DNA for the CDR3 is TGTGCCAGCAGTTCCCTCAGGGGGCTCCAGGAATCACCCCTCCACTTT. Amino acids: CASSSLRGLQESPLHF.

This clone has a single count. V is TRBV12-3 or TRBV12-4 and J is TRBJ2-4, with 7 positions matching TRBD1. Germline trimming cut 5 bases from V and 12 bases from J; bases unmatched to any gene: 4. The CDR3 loop spans 11 amino acids. The CDR3 here is CASSNRGNQYF. CDR3 in DNA: TGTGCCAGCAGTAACAGGGGAAATCAGTACTTC.

V gene TRBV6-5 combines with J gene TRBJ1-3; D possibly corresponds to TRBD1 (5 bases). The V and J ends lost 0 bases and 4 bases respectively, with 10 bases between them. Per the germline V gene, CDR1 is MNHEY and CDR2 is SVGAGI. The CDR3 loop spans 15 amino acids. Written as DNA, the CDR3 is TGTGCCAGCAGTTACTCCGGAGGGGAGGGAAACACCATATATTTT. Translating it yields CASSYSGGEGNTIYF.

CDR3 DNA: TGTGCCAGTAGTATTTGGGGTCAGGGGGCAAGTCAGCCCCAGCATTTT. Amino acid sequence: CASSIWGQGASQPQHF. This chain links TRBV19 with TRBJ1-5, with 8 positions matching TRBD1. Germline assignment: CDR1 LNHDA and CDR2 SQIVND (reference sequence). CDR3 length: 16 residues. V lost 3 bases to trimming and J lost 6 bases; unmatched junction nucleotides: 10.

The chain employs TRBV7-9 and TRBJ1-1, with a possible D match to TRBD1 (5 bases). The CDR3 is made up of 13 amino acids. Germline V CDR1 and CDR2: SEHNR, FQNEAQ (reference sequence). The V end lost 0 bases, the J end lost 4 bases, and 6 bases lay between the germline ends. CDR3 nucleotides: TGTGCCAGCAGCTTAGCAGGGGCCACTGAAGCTTTCTTT. Its translation is CASSLAGATEAFF.

The chain couples TRBV4-3 to TRBJ2-1, with a possible D match to TRBD2 (6 bases). The CDR3 has 16 residues. The germline gives CDR1 LGHNA, CDR2 YSLEER. V lost 0 bases, J lost 1 base, and 10 bases lay in between. CDR3 protein: CASSQERGRSYNEQFF. The CDR3 region has the DNA TGCGCCAGCAGCCAAGAGCGGGGAAGATCCTACAATGAGCAGTTCTTC.

This rearrangement joins TRBV27 to TRBJ2-1, with 9 bases aligning to TRBD1. CDR3 length equals 14 residues. Per the germline V gene, CDR1 is MNHEY and CDR2 is SMNVEV (reference sequence). V gave up 6 bases and J gave up 9 bases; unmatched junction bases: 9. This CDR3 reads CASSTGGQYGEQFF. In DNA, the CDR3 is TGTGCCAGCAGCACAGGGGGCCAGTATGGTGAGCAGTTCTTC.

About this clone itself: Mismatch with germline at one junction end may stem from a read error. The CDR3 DNA reads as TGTGCCAGCAGCCAAGATCGGGCAGGGCCAGTCTTC. Translation gives CASSQDRAGPVF. This sequence joins TRBV3-1 (or the pseudogene TRBV3-2) and TRBJ1-2; possibly TRBD1 for D (5 bases). The CDR3 loop spans 12 amino acids. Germline CDR1 LGHDT, CDR2 YNNKEL (reference sequence).

This chain joins TRBV15 and TRBJ2-5; D is perhaps TRBD1 (5 bases). There are 14 residues in the CDR3. CDR1 and CDR2 from the germline V gene are LNHNV and YYDKDF (reference sequence). The V end was cut by 0 bases, the J end by 4 bases, with 9 bases between. CDR3 region: CATSRDGQGETQYF. In DNA form, the CDR3 reads TGTGCCACCAGCAGAGACGGACAAGGAGAGACCCAGTACTTC. The complete variable domain, with remaining parts taken from reference TRBV15 and TRBJ2-5, reads DAMVIQNPRYQVTQFGKPVTLSCSQTLNHNVMYWYQQKSSQAPKLLFHYYDKDFNNEADTPDNFQSRRPNTSFCFLDIRSPGLGDTAMYLCATSRDGQGETQYFGPGTRLLVL.

The chain has TRBV7-2 and TRBJ2-1; 9 nucleotides match TRBD1. Germline CDR1 is SGHTA and CDR2 is FQGNSA. This CDR3 is built from 13 residues. With 6 bases clipped from V and 7 bases from J, the junction kept 4 bases outside the gene matches. CDR3 sequence (DNA): TGTGCCAGCAGAAGGGACAGGGTAAATGAGCAGTTCTTC. Encoded protein: CASRRDRVNEQFF.

This clone was found once. The rearrangement uses TRBV3-1 (or the pseudogene TRBV3-2) and TRBJ2-7, with TRBD2 matching 12 bases. Germline V gene lookup returns CDR1 LGHDT and CDR2 YNNKEL (reference sequence). After removal of 4 bases from V and 2 bases from J, the junction contained 18 bases not matched to a gene. This CDR3 is 20 amino acids long. CDR3 loop: CASSPLKGRASSGGAYEQYF. In DNA form, the CDR3 reads TGTGCCAGCAGCCCCCTTAAGGGCAGGGCGTCTAGCGGGGGGGCCTACGAGCAGTACTTC.

V gene TRBV6-2 or TRBV6-3 combines with J gene TRBJ1-1; D is ambiguous. V lost 2 bases, J lost 6 bases, and 10 bases lay in between. This CDR3 is 13 amino acids long. Germline V gene sequence: CDR1 MNHEY, CDR2 SVGEGT. The CDR3 sequence is CASSYLGGAEAFF. The CDR3 bases are TGTGCCAGCAGTTACCTCGGCGGGGCTGAAGCTTTCTTT.

V is TRBV6-5 and J is TRBJ2-7; TRBD1 agrees at 8 bases. This CDR3 region has 13 residues. In germline, CDR1 is MNHEY, CDR2 SVGAGI. With V trimmed by 6 bases and J by 3 bases, 4 bases remained unmatched. The CDR3: CASSSGTGYEQYF. The CDR3 DNA sequence: TGTGCCAGCAGCAGTGGGACAGGCTACGAGCAGTACTTC.

This rearrangement joins TRBV28 to TRBJ1-6; D is possibly TRBD1 (5 bases). The CDR3 runs 15 residues. Trimming cost V 2 bases and J 4 bases, with 9 bases left between them. Germline V lookup: CDR1 MDHEN, CDR2 SYDVKM. In nucleotides, the CDR3 is TGTGCCAGCAGTTTAGAGTCAGGGTATAATTCACCCCTCCACTTT. Amino acids: CASSLESGYNSPLHF.

The J gene is TRBJ2-7, the V gene TRBV30; 7 bases are a match to TRBD1. Germline V gives CDR1 GTSNPN, CDR2 SVGIG (reference sequence). V gave up 3 bases and J gave up 0 bases; unmatched junction bases: 8. The CDR3 loop spans 15 amino acids. CDR3 region: CAWSTRTGVSYEQYF. The CDR3 DNA follows: TGTGCCTGGAGCACCAGGACAGGCGTCTCCTACGAGCAGTACTTC.